Reported below is one T cell receptor beta chain. Its target is unknown. This sample stems from a study of graft-versus-host responses after intestinal transplantation. Per germline, CDR1 SGDLS and CDR2 YYNGEE. V gave up 0 bases and J gave up 2 bases; unmatched junction bases: 4. There are 16 residues in the CDR3. TCRdb's table, derived via immunoSEQ multiplex PCR, lists solely in-frame clones and lacks some. The sample lists about 120,000 clones, about nine tenths occurring once. The TCR sequence derives from a human donor who received an intestinal transplant. Specimen: unstimulated CD4+ T cells sorted from spleen or lymph node cells, collected before intestinal transplant. This sequence joins TRBV9 and TRBJ2-7; the match to TRBD2 covers 11 bases. The CDR3 loop reads CASSVGLGLAAYEQYF. DNA of the CDR3: TGTGCCAGCAGCGTAGGGCTGGGACTAGCGGCCTACGAGCAGTACTTC.